This T cell receptor (beta chain) was identified in a study of shared clonotypes between healthy human individuals. Study-wide findings and caveats: Lower generation probabilities were found for non-shared clonotypes than for those shared by all four donors. With few donors, the genetic and exposure-history diversity represented was limited. Several donors shared around 5% of their naive CD4 clonotypes.

A note on this clone: The antigen remains undetermined.

The germline V gene encodes CDR1 LGHNA and CDR2 YSLEER. CDR3 length: 15 residues. V lost 0 bases and J lost 7, with 16 bases in between. Produced via immunoSEQ multiplex PCR; TCRdb's table is partial and in-frame only. The profile shows 2,500,000 or so clones, 85% to 95% of them singletons. Source material: naive CD4+ T cells sorted from blood. Subset meaning: CD45RA+ positively selected. The chain joins TRBV4-3 to TRBJ2-7; D possibly corresponds to TRBD2 (5 bases). This clonotype was obtained from a young man in good health. CDR3: CASSQDKSVSGEQYF. The CDR3, as DNA: TGCGCCAGCAGCCAAGATAAATCGGTTTCGGGAGAGCAGTACTTC.